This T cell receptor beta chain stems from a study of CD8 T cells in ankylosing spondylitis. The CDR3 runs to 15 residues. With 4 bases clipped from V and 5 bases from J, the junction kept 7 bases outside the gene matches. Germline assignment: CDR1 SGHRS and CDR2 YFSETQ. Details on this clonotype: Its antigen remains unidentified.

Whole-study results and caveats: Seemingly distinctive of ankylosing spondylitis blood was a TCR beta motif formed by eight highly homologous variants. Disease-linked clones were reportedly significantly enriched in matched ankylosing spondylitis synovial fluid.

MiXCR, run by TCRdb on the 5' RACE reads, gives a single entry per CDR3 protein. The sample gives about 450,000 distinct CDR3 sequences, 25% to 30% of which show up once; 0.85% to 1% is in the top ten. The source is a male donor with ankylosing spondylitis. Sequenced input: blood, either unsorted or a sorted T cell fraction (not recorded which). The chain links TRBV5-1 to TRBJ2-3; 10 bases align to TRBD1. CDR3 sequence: CASSPGTGDGDTQYF. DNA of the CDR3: TGCGCCAGCAGCCCCGGGACAGGGGACGGAGATACGCAGTATTTT.